The sequence of this T cell receptor (beta chain) was determined in a study of vaccination and CD4 T cells after COVID-19. Study context: Convalescent donors: six male, four female; seven Caucasian, two Asian, one multiracial, two Hispanic.

Sequencing of DNA taken from cultured CD4+ T cells relied on the Oncomine TCR Beta short-read assay. MiXCR was run by TCRdb on the PCR reads, yielding one entry per CDR3 protein. The data show about 10,000 distinct CDR3 sequences, 20% to 30% seen once. Concerning this clonotype: Its antigen is unknown.

Trimming took off 7 bases at V and 2 bases at J, with 29 bases between the two ends. Germline lookup yields CDR1 MNHNS and CDR2 SASEGT. This CDR3 is 19 amino acids long. Sample treatment: approximately nine-day PBMC culture with coronavirus spike peptide pools or control peptides (ViraFEST assay). ViraFEST used peptide pools to expand antigen-specific T cells before TCR sequencing. The chain recombines TRBV6-1 with TRBJ1-2; tentatively, D is TRBD1 (5 bases). Source: CD4+ T cells from blood, cultured in vitro, taken before SARS-CoV-2 vaccination. The TCR sequence derives from a human donor who received a COVID-19 vaccine. The CDR3 DNA is TGTGCCAGCACCGGGTCCGCAGCCAGGGTAACACGACAAAACTATGGCTACACCTTC. This gives the protein CASTGSAARVTRQNYGYTF.